The following is a T cell receptor beta chain sequence with its context. Its antigen is currently unknown. Assay used: immunoSEQ multiplex PCR; TCRdb lists only in-frame clones, some missing. The repertoire holds approximately 100,000 clones, with roughly 94% as singletons. This sample was taken from a study of siplizumab effects on memory and regulatory T cells. Study-level findings and limits: Naive T cells appeared more diverse than memory cells and seemed to be major alloresponse contributors. Fewer alloreactive sequences mapped to unstimulated CD4+ memory cells under siplizumab. Assignment of a naive or memory phenotype failed for roughly 80-96% of the proliferating CD4+ or CD8+ clones.

V was clipped by 4 bases and J by 8 bases, with 12 bases between them. CDR1 is MNHEY, CDR2 SMNVEV, per germline (reference sequence). The CDR3 consists of 13 residues. The sample taken for sequencing was Tregs sorted from blood. The gene calls are TRBV27 and TRBJ2-1; D gene uncertain. This clonotype was obtained from a human donor in good health. This CDR3 reads CASSYGWNDEQFF. DNA of the CDR3: TGTGCCAGCAGTTATGGCTGGAACGATGAGCAGTTCTTC.